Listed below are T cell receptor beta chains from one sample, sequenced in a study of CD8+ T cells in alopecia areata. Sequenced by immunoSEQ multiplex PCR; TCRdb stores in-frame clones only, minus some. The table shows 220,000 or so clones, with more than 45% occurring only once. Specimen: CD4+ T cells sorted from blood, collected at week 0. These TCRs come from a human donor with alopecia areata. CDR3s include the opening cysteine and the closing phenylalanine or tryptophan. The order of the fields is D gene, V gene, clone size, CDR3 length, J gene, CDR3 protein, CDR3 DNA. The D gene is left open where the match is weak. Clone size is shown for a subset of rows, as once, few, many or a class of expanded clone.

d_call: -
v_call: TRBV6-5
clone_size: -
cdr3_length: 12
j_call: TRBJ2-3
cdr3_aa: CASSPTGYTQYF
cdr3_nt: TGTGCCAGCAGTCCCACGGGATACACGCAGTATTTT

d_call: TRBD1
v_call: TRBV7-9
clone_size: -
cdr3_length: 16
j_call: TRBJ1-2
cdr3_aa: CASSLAYRGMRYGYTF
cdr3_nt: TGTGCCAGCAGCTTAGCGTACAGGGGGATGAGATATGGCTACACCTTC

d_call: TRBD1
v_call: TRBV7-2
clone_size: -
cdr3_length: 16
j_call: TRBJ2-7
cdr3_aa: CASSRQGAGGLHEQYF
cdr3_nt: TGTGCCAGCAGCCGTCAGGGGGCAGGGGGCTTGCACGAGCAGTACTTC

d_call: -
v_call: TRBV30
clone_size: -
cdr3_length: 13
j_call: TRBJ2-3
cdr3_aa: CAWRVVGFDTQYF
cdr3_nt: TGTGCCTGGAGAGTGGTTGGTTTTGATACGCAGTATTTT

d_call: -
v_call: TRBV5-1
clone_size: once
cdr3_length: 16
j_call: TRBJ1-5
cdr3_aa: CASSLGPLGGNQPQHF
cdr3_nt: TGCGCCAGCAGCTTGGGACCCCTAGGAGGCAATCAGCCCCAGCATTTT

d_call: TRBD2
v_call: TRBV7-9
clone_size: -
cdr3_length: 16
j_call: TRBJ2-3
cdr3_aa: CASSFKRGGLTDTQYF
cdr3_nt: TGTGCCAGCAGCTTCAAGCGGGGGGGCCTGACAGATACGCAGTATTTT

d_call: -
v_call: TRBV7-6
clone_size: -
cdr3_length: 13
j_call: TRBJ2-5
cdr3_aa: CASSRRDGETQYF
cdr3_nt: TGTGCCAGCAGCCGGAGGGACGGCGAGACCCAGTACTTC

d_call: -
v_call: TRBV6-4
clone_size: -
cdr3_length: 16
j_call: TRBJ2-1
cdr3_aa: CASSDRWRDRFNEQFF
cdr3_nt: TGTGCCAGCAGTGACCGGTGGCGGGATCGGTTCAATGAGCAGTTCTTC

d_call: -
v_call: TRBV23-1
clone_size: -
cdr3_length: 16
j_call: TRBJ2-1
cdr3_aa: CASSQPKTGPRHEQFF
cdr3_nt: TGCGCCAGCAGTCAACCTAAGACGGGGCCTAGGCATGAGCAGTTCTTC

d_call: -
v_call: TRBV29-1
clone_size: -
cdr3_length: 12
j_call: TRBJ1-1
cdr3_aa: CSVIQGWTEAFF
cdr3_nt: TGCAGCGTTATCCAGGGATGGACTGAAGCTTTCTTT

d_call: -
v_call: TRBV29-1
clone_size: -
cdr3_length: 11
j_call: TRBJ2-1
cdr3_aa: CSVEVGARLFF
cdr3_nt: TGCAGCGTTGAGGTGGGCGCGAGGCTGTTCTTC

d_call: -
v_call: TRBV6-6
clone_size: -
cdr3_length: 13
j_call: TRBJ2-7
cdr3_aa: CASTRPPGYEQYF
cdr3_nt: TGTGCCAGCACGCGACCCCCCGGGTACGAGCAGTACTTC

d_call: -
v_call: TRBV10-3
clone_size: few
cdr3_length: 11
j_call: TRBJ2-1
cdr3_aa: CAISGIYEQFF
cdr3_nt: TGTGCCATCAGTGGTATTTATGAGCAGTTCTTC

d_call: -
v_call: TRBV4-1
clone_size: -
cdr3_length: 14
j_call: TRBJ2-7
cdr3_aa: CASSQVDGAYEQYF
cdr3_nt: TGCGCCAGCAGCCAAGTCGACGGAGCCTACGAGCAGTACTTC

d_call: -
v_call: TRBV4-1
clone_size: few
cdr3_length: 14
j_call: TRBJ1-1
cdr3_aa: CASSQGRENTEAFF
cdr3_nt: TGCGCCAGCAGCCAAGGCAGGGAGAACACTGAAGCTTTCTTT

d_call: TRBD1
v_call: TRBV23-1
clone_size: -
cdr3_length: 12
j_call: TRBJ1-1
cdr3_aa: CASSRTGGEAFF
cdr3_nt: TGCGCCAGCAGCCGGACAGGGGGCGAAGCTTTCTTT

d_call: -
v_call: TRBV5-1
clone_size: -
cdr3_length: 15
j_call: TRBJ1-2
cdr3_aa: CASSLYETAGHGYTF
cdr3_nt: TGCGCCAGCAGCTTGTATGAGACAGCGGGGCATGGCTACACCTTC

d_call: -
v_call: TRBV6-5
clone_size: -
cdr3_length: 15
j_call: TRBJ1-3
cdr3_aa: CASTYGGAGGNTIYF
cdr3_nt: TGTGCCAGCACCTACGGCGGGGCAGGGGGAAACACCATATATTTT

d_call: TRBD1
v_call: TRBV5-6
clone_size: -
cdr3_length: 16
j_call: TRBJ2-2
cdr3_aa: CASSSKGAQVTGELFF
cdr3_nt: TGTGCCAGCAGCTCAAAGGGGGCGCAGGTCACCGGGGAGCTGTTTTTT

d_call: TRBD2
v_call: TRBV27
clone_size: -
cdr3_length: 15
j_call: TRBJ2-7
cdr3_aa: CASSSLGRAGYEQYF
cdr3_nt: TGTGCCAGCAGTTCACTCGGGAGGGCGGGATACGAGCAGTACTTC

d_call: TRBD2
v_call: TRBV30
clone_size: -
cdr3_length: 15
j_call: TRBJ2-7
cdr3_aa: CAWSEGLAGGYEQYF
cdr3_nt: TGTGCCTGGAGTGAGGGCCTAGCGGGCGGCTACGAGCAGTACTTC

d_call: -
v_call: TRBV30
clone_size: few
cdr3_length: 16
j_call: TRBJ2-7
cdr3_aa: CAWSISGQGKIYEQYF
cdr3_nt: TGTGCCTGGAGTATATCCGGCCAGGGGAAAATCTACGAGCAGTACTTC

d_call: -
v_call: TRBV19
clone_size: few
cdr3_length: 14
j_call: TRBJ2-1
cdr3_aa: CASCPFGSHNEQFF
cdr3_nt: TGTGCCAGTTGTCCCTTCGGGTCTCACAATGAGCAGTTCTTC

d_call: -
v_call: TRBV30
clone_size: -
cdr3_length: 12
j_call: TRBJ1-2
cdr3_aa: CAARGRGDGYTF
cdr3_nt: TGTGCCGCGAGGGGAAGGGGAGATGGCTACACCTTC

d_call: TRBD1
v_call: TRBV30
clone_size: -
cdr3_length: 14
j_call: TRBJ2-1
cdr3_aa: CACQSRARGHEQFF
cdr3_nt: TGTGCCTGTCAATCCCGGGCCAGGGGGCATGAGCAGTTCTTC

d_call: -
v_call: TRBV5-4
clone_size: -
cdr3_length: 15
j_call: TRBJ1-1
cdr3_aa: CASSLAPGANTEAFF
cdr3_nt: TGTGCCAGCAGCTTAGCTCCGGGAGCGAACACTGAAGCTTTCTTT